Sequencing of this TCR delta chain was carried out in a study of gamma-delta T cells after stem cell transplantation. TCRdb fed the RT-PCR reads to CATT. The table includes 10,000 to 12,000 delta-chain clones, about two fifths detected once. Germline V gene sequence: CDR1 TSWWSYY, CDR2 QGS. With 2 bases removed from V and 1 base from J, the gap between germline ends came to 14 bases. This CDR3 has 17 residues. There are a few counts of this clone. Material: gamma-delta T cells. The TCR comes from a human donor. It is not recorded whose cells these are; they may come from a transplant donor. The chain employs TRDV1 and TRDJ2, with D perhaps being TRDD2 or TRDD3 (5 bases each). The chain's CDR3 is CALGEIAYLGLTAQLFF. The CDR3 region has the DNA TGTGCTCTTGGGGAAATTGCCTACCTGGGTTTGACAGCACAACTCTTCTTT.